A selection of T cell receptor beta chains follows, all from one sample in a study of cytomegalovirus exposure and HLA in healthy donors. Sequencing used immunoSEQ multiplex PCR; TCRdb keeps in-frame clones, though not all of them. The top ten clones hold 4.7% of a sample with 150,000 to 200,000 clones, approximately 70% of them seen once. The source material was PBMCs. The receptors were gathered from a man in his late teens or twenties in good health and CMV-seropositive. The CDR3 runs from the conserved cysteine through the conserved F or W. D genes are given only for firm matches. Rows may omit the clone size; those that give it use once, few, many or a size class.

TRBD2	TRBV19	-	TRBJ2-3	TGTGCCAGTAGCCTGTCACGGGGGGGCCCAGATACGCAGTATTTT	CASSLSRGGPDTQYF
-	TRBV7-2	-	TRBJ1-3	TGTGCCAGCAGCCCCGTGGACTCCAACTCTGGAAACACCATATATTTT	CASSPVDSNSGNTIYF
-	TRBV29-1	-	TRBJ1-2	TGCAGCGTTCGAGAAAACTATGGCTACACCTTC	CSVRENYGYTF
TRBD1	TRBV30	once	TRBJ1-1	TGTGCCTGGACCGGGACAGGGGGCGTTCATGAAGCTTTCTTT	CAWTGTGGVHEAFF
-	TRBV7-8	-	TRBJ1-5	TGTGCCAGCAGCTTAGATTTTAGTCAGCCCCAGCATTTT	CASSLDFSQPQHF
-	TRBV5-1	few	TRBJ1-5	TGCGCCAGCAGCTTGACAGGATTCAATCAGCCCCAGCATTTT	CASSLTGFNQPQHF
TRBD2	TRBV11-3	once	TRBJ2-1	TGTGCCAGCAGCCCCCAGGGACTAGCGGGGAATGAGCAGTTCTTC	CASSPQGLAGNEQFF
-	TRBV7-2	-	TRBJ2-5	TGTGCCAGCAGCCCCCTCGCCGCAGGGGAGACCCAGTACTTC	CASSPLAAGETQYF
-	TRBV5-1	-	TRBJ1-1	TGCGCCAGCAGCCCGGGAGGTGGGAGATGGGTGACTGAAGCTTTCTTT	CASSPGGGRWVTEAFF
TRBD2	TRBV4-2	few	TRBJ2-3	TGTGCCGCTAGCGGGAGGAACACAGATACGCAGTATTTT	CAASGRNTDTQYF
-	TRBV9	-	TRBJ1-3	TGTGCCAGCAGCGTAGCCTCCGGGGAAGGGATCTCTGGAAACACCATATATTTT	CASSVASGEGISGNTIYF
TRBD1	TRBV9	few	TRBJ1-1	TGTGCCAGCAGCGTCTACGACAGGGCGGCTGAAGCTTTCTTT	CASSVYDRAAEAFF
TRBD1	TRBV9	-	TRBJ2-6	TGTGCCAGCAGCGAGTGGGACAGGGCGTCTGGGGCCAACGTCCTGACTTTC	CASSEWDRASGANVLTF
-	TRBV28	-	TRBJ1-1	TGTGCCAGCACTCCAGGGTCCACTGAAGCTTTCTTT	CASTPGSTEAFF
-	TRBV7-8	-	TRBJ2-1	TGTGCCAGCAGCTTAACAGTAGGTCGCGACAATGAGCAGTTCTTC	CASSLTVGRDNEQFF
-	TRBV18	-	TRBJ1-1	TGTGCCAGCTCACCATTAGAGGGGGACACTGAAGCTTTCTTT	CASSPLEGDTEAFF
-	TRBV11-2	-	TRBJ2-3	TGTGCCAGCAGCTTAGCGGCGGGAACCCCCACAGATACGCAGTATTTT	CASSLAAGTPTDTQYF
-	TRBV27	few	TRBJ1-2	TGTGCCAGCAGTTTGGGGGGGGCAGACTATGGCTACACCTTC	CASSLGGADYGYTF
-	TRBV7-2	-	TRBJ1-6	TGTGCCAGCAGCTTATTCATTGGCTCACCCCTCCACTTT	CASSLFIGSPLHF
-	TRBV2	-	TRBJ2-3	TGTGCCAGCAGAACGATGGACGGGAGAGCAGATACGCAGTATTTT	CASRTMDGRADTQYF
-	TRBV7-2	few	TRBJ1-1	TGTGCCAGCAGCTTAGGGGGCCGGGGGGCTGAAGCTTTCTTT	CASSLGGRGAEAFF
-	TRBV5-4	few	TRBJ2-1	TGTGCCAGCAGCCTGTTAGCAAATGAGCAGTTCTTC	CASSLLANEQFF
TRBD1	TRBV5-1	-	TRBJ2-5	TGCGCCAGCAGCTTAGGGACAGGGGGTTTACAAGAGACCCAGTACTTC	CASSLGTGGLQETQYF
-	TRBV14	-	TRBJ1-1	TGTGCCAGCAGCCAAGTCCCTGGAGGGAGGAACACTGAAGCTTTCTTT	CASSQVPGGRNTEAFF
-	TRBV30	-	TRBJ1-2	TGTGCCTGGAGTGTAGGCTCATCGGGTAACTATGGCTACACCTTC	CAWSVGSSGNYGYTF
TRBD1	TRBV5-6	-	TRBJ1-3	TGTGCCAGCAGTCCGGACAGGGGGAAAGTCTCTGGAAACACCATATATTTT	CASSPDRGKVSGNTIYF
TRBD1	TRBV5-1	-	TRBJ1-2	TGCGCCAGCAGCTTGGAGACAGGGGCTCTTGGCTACACCTTC	CASSLETGALGYTF
-	TRBV5-1	-	TRBJ2-3	TGCGCCAGCAGCTGGGGGCAGTCCGGCACAGATACGCAGTATTTT	CASSWGQSGTDTQYF
TRBD1	TRBV25-1	few	TRBJ1-1	TGTGCCAGCAGTGAATGGCGACAGGGGACTAAAGCTTTCTTT	CASSEWRQGTKAFF
-	TRBV5-1	once	TRBJ1-1	TGCGCCAGCAGCTTGGTACCCGGCCTCCAGGGAACTGAAGCTTTCTTT	CASSLVPGLQGTEAFF
TRBD2	TRBV7-8	-	TRBJ2-3	TGTGCCAGCAGCAACCTATTGGGGGGGGAAAACACAGATACGCAGTATTTT	CASSNLLGGENTDTQYF
TRBD2	TRBV7-3	-	TRBJ2-3	TGTGCCAGCAGCAGTAGCGGGGGTCGGGATACGCAGTATTTT	CASSSSGGRDTQYF
TRBD1	TRBV6-6	-	TRBJ1-2	TGTGCCAGCAGTCAGGGACAGCTAGCTAACTATGGCTACACCTTC	CASSQGQLANYGYTF
-	TRBV12-2	-	TRBJ2-1	TGTGCAAGTCGCTTAGCTGGCAGGGGCTACAATGAGCAGTTCTTC	CASRLAGRGYNEQFF
TRBD2	TRBV5-4	-	TRBJ2-1	TGTGCCAGCAGCCCTCCGAGGGCTAGCGGGATTGGCAATGAGCAGTTCTTC	CASSPPRASGIGNEQFF
-	TRBV23-1	-	TRBJ2-5	TGCGCCAGCAGTCAATCGACGGGGGAAGAGACCCAGTACTTC	CASSQSTGEETQYF
-	TRBV27	few	TRBJ2-4	TGTGCCAGCAGTTCTTCCGGCATTCAGTACTTC	CASSSSGIQYF
TRBD1	TRBV19	-	TRBJ1-5	TGTGCCAGTAGTTCGACAGGGGGGGGACAGCCCCAGCATTTT	CASSSTGGGQPQHF
TRBD2	TRBV5-1	-	TRBJ2-1	TGCGCCAGCAGCGTGGGACTAGCGGGGGGCTCCTCCTACAATGAGCAGTTCTTC	CASSVGLAGGSSYNEQFF
-	TRBV30	-	TRBJ1-2	TGTGCCTGGAATGTTTCGGGGGTCGGCTACACCTTC	CAWNVSGVGYTF
-	TRBV18	-	TRBJ2-2	TGTGCCAGCTCACCACCCCGGGGGGCCCCGCACACCGGGGAGCTGTTTTTT	CASSPPRGAPHTGELFF
TRBD1	TRBV25-1	-	TRBJ1-2	TGTGCCAGCAGTGAATGGGACAGTGGGGGCTACACCTTC	CASSEWDSGGYTF
-	TRBV5-6	-	TRBJ2-3	TGTGCCAGCAGCTTGACGGGCAGGGCCACAGATACGCAGTATTTT	CASSLTGRATDTQYF
-	TRBV5-6	-	TRBJ1-2	TGTGCCAGCAGCGTCCTAGGGGGTGACTATGGCTACACCTTC	CASSVLGGDYGYTF
-	TRBV28	-	TRBJ1-5	TGTGCCAGCAGTTTTGCTTCAGGTCGGGGGAATCAGCCCCAGCATTTT	CASSFASGRGNQPQHF
TRBD1	TRBV9	-	TRBJ1-3	TGTGCCAGCAGCCCTGGACAGGGGGACACCATATATTTT	CASSPGQGDTIYF
-	TRBV19	-	TRBJ2-1	TGTGCCAGTAGTCAGGGGTGGAGCTCCTACAATGAGCAGTTCTTC	CASSQGWSSYNEQFF
-	TRBV7-6	few	TRBJ1-1	TGTGCCAGCAGTCAAACAGGGAACACTGAAGCTTTCTTT	CASSQTGNTEAFF
TRBD2	TRBV7-2	few	TRBJ2-3	TGTGCCAGCAGCTTAGGATTTGCGCGGGGGGCAGATACGCAGTATTTT	CASSLGFARGADTQYF
-	TRBV5-1	-	TRBJ1-2	TGCGCCAGCAGCTTCCAGGGGAGCTATGGCTACACCTTC	CASSFQGSYGYTF
-	TRBV6-6	-	TRBJ2-5	TGTGCCAGCAGTTATCCCATTGACAGAGAAGAGACCCAGTACTTC	CASSYPIDREETQYF
TRBD1	TRBV15	-	TRBJ1-4	TGTGCCACCAGCAGAGAAGCAGGGGGGAGGGAAAAACTGTTTTTT	CATSREAGGREKLFF
TRBD1	TRBV6-4	few	TRBJ1-2	TGTGCCAGCAGTGACTTGTCCGAGGACAGGGACTTCGGTGGCTACACCTTC	CASSDLSEDRDFGGYTF
-	TRBV1	-	TRBJ1-2	TGCACCAGCAGCTTACGGGGGGACAGGGGGCTTGGCTACACCTTC	CTSSLRGDRGLGYTF
-	TRBV4-1	-	TRBJ1-4	TGCGCCAGCAGCCCCTATTCTGTGGGGGGAGGAGTTGGGACAACTAATGAAAAACTGTTTTTT	CASSPYSVGGGVGTTNEKLFF
TRBD2	TRBV25-1	once	TRBJ2-1	TGTGCCAGCAGTGAAAAAGCGGGAGGGTACAATGAGCAGTTCTTC	CASSEKAGGYNEQFF
-	TRBV2	many	TRBJ2-6	TGTGCCAGCAGGGGAGCCTTTGGGGCCAACGTCCTGACTTTC	CASRGAFGANVLTF
TRBD1	TRBV7-2	-	TRBJ1-2	TGTGCCAGCAGCGAAGACAGGGGAGGCTACACCTTC	CASSEDRGGYTF
-	TRBV19	-	TRBJ1-1	TGTGCCAGTAGTCCAGGTGTTGGCAGAACGAACACTGAAGCTTTCTTT	CASSPGVGRTNTEAFF
-	TRBV6-1	few	TRBJ2-5	TGTGCCAGCAAACTATACCAGTACCAAGAGACCCAGTACTTC	CASKLYQYQETQYF